Detailed here is one TCR beta chain. The antigen is unknown. This record belongs to a study of CD8+CD57+ T cells in acquired aplastic anemia. Study in general: Average DNA yield from sorted CD4+ and CD8+ cells was about 3.2 ug. Overall study findings and caveats: Patients and controls turned out to have twenty-nine CD8+ CDR3 sequences in common.

Germline assignment: CDR1 SGHTA and CDR2 FQGTGA. The germline V and J ends were trimmed by 5 bases and 6 bases, with 10 bases remaining between them. The CDR3 runs 13 residues. The patients chosen for sequencing had shown expansion of CD8+CD57+ cells (detected by flow cytometry). It was genomic DNA that served as the template for profiling TCR beta VDJ and CDR3. TCRdb used MiXCR to reprocess the reads, holding one entry per CDR3 protein. The profile shows approximately 130,000 distinct CDR3 sequences, under 60% of them singletons. The clonotype originates from a human donor with aplastic anemia. What was sequenced was sorted CD4+, CD8+, or CD8+CD57+ T cells (not recorded which) from PBMCs. The chain uses TRBV7-3 and TRBJ2-2; perhaps D is TRBD1 or TRBD2 (6 bases each). Written as DNA, the CDR3 is TGTGCCAGCAGCCTCGGGGGCGCCGGGGAGCTGTTTTTT. As protein: CASSLGGAGELFF.